This T cell receptor beta chain was identified in a study of regulatory T cells in long-lasting Graves disease. With iRepertoire HTBI primers and Arm-PCR of CDR3 regions, TCR beta libraries were built. TCRdb ran MiXCR on the multiplex PCR reads and lists one entry per CDR3 protein. Of about 210,000 distinct CDR3 sequences in the sample, approximately 18% are singletons; the top ten hold 12%. The CDR3 contains 13 residues. Germline assignment: CDR1 MNHEY and CDR2 SVGEGT. The germline V and J ends were trimmed by 7 bases and 3 bases, with 12 bases remaining between them. This clonotype was seen at least ten times. Time point defined: newly diagnosed GD, antithyroid drugs for less than 3 months. Scientists built the TCR library using RNA that was extracted from PBMCs. These data were likewise used in another study, on T cells in Graves' hyperthyroidism and ophthalmopathy.

The chain uses TRBV6-2 or TRBV6-3 and TRBJ1-1, with D unclear. Sequenced here: peripheral blood mononuclear cells (PBMCs), sampled at new diagnosis, from a patient treated with antithyroid drugs. The clonotype was recovered from a woman in her twenties or thirties with Graves disease. CDR3 in DNA: TGTGCCAGCACCCCTAGGCGGGACACTGAAGCTTTCTTT. Translation gives CASTPRRDTEAFF.